The T cell receptor (beta chain) described here comes from a study of spatial heterogeneity in lung cancer. Study details: Sequences of the beta chain were consistently detected in greater numbers than alpha-chain sequences. Whole-study results and caveats: TCRs found ubiquitously expanded in tumor appeared in blood more at resection than at follow-up.

This clonotype was counted at least ten times. Its antigen is undetermined. In germline, CDR1 is MNHEY, CDR2 SVGEGT. This CDR3 comprises 14 residues. V lost 3 bases, J lost 6 bases, and 5 bases stayed unmatched. Sample time point: sample taken at primary tumor resection. The study sequenced unsorted whole RNA from tumor, nontumor lung or frozen PBMC. The library protocol tagged each TCR cDNA with a unique molecular identifier. One entry per CDR3 protein results from TCRdb running MiXCR on the 5' RACE reads. Of some 15,000 distinct CDR3 sequences listed, around 8% were seen once; the top ten hold approximately 36%.

J is TRBJ2-3 and V is TRBV6-2 or TRBV6-3, with 8 bases fitting TRBD2. The sequencing used PBMCs, collected at surgery. The TCR was taken from a female donor with early-stage non-small cell lung cancer. This CDR3 is CASSYFQRGDTQYF. For the CDR3, the DNA is TGTGCCAGCAGTTATTTCCAGCGGGGGGATACGCAGTATTTT.